This T cell receptor beta chain emerged from a study of blood T cell repertoires in COVID-19. Across the study: COVID-19 samples, acute and convalescent, were from the United States, Italy and Spain. The cDNA or gDNA used as material had been derived from T cells, B-cell-depleted T cells, or PBMCs.

In the original processing: From reference gene primer amplification, estimates of nucleated cell counts were derived. Assay used: immunoSEQ multiplex PCR; TCRdb lists only in-frame clones, some missing. That table supplies the V and J calls and clone size; D and trimming were determined from the DNA. The sample gives some 270,000 clones, approximately 86% of which show up once; approximately 1.5% is in the top ten. V shed 8 bases, J shed 0 bases, and the junction held 9 bases outside the gene matches. This CDR3 comprises 17 residues. CDR1 SNHLY and CDR2 FYNNEI come from the germline V gene. The rearrangement joins TRBV2 to TRBJ1-5; 11 nucleotides match TRBD1. Sample: peripheral blood. This TCR came from a woman aged 55-69 years who had recovered from COVID-19. CDR3: CASSGQGGTYSNQPQHF. The CDR3 nucleotides are TGTGCCAGCTCGGGACAGGGGGGAACTTATAGCAATCAGCCCCAGCATTTT.